Given below is one TCR beta chain in context. The entry originates in a study of blood T cell repertoires in COVID-19. The CDR3 extends over 15 amino acids. Germline-derived CDR1 and CDR2 are ENHRY and SYGVKD. With V trimmed by 5 bases and J by 7 bases, 7 bases remained unmatched. Here immunoSEQ multiplex PCR was the method, and the copy in TCRdb shows in-frame clones only, minus some. The sample consists of approximately 90,000 clones, 79% of them appearing once. This sequence originates from a man aged 65-85 years with acute or convalescent COVID-19. Specimen: peripheral blood. This chain joins TRBV10-3 and TRBJ1-6, with 8 positions matching TRBD1. CDR3 coding DNA: TGTGCCATCAGTTCGACAGGGGAGGGGAATTCACCCCTCCACTTT. Amino acid sequence: CAISSTGEGNSPLHF.